The 7 T cell receptor beta chains in this list originate from one sample, sequenced in a study of low-dose radiotherapy and immunotherapy resistance in tumors. Alpha and beta chains were covered, as first-strand cDNA relied on TRAV- and TRBV-specific primers. TCR amplification used roughly 20 PCR cycles, a constant-region primer and a V-primer adapter. TCRdb reprocessed the reads via MiXCR and lists one record per CDR3 protein. The sample shows about 39,000 distinct CDR3 sequences, around 20% of them seen only once. Indicated time point: after trial treatment. The treatment was: LDRT plus nivolumab, ipilimumab, low-dose cyclophosphamide and aspirin (RACIN trial). The sample here was PBMCs, taken after low-dose radiotherapy plus immunotherapy. All receptors derive from a female donor with ovarian cancer.

At least ten counts were recorded for this clonotype. V gene TRBV4-1 combines with J gene TRBJ2-4; D uncertain. Germline-derived CDR1 and CDR2 are MGHRA and YSYEKL. The CDR3 runs to 16 residues. V shed 0 bases and J shed 0 bases, with 9 bases lying between them. The CDR3 sequence: CASSQDGDQAKNIQYF. In DNA form, the CDR3 reads TGCGCCAGCAGCCAAGATGGAGACCAAGCCAAAAACATTCAGTACTTC.

This clonotype was seen at least ten times. J is TRBJ2-5 and V is TRBV7-3; D ambiguous. This CDR3 region has 13 residues. The V gene lost 2 bases and the J gene lost 2 bases, with 6 bases spanning the gap. CDR1 is SGHTA and CDR2 is FQGTGA in the germline V gene. For the CDR3, the DNA is TGTGCCAGCAGCTTACGACCGCAAGAGACCCAGTACTTC. Its translation is CASSLRPQETQYF.

This clonotype was counted ten times or more. The rearrangement links TRBV4-1 to TRBJ2-5; TRBD1 is a possible D gene (5 bases). The CDR3 covers 14 residues. Germline-derived CDR1 and CDR2 are MGHRA and YSYEKL. Trimming cost V 2 bases and J 1 base, with 8 bases left between them. This chain's CDR3 is CASSQRQGQETQYF. CDR3 nucleotides: TGCGCCAGCAGCCAAAGGCAGGGCCAAGAGACCCAGTACTTC.

Notes on this clonotype: A far larger clone is one base from this, pointing to a likely read error. The rearrangement uses TRBV5-1 and TRBJ2-7, with D uncertain. The CDR3 runs 14 residues. Germline-derived CDR1 and CDR2 are SGHRS and YFSETQ. V gave up 6 bases and J gave up 7 bases, with 20 bases separating them. The CDR3 sequence: CASNTRQGYNEQYF. The CDR3 DNA reads as TGCGCCAGCAACACCAGACAAGGCTACAATGAGCAGTACTTC.

This clonotype occurred many times. J is TRBJ1-2 and V is TRBV3-1; no reliable D call. The V gene lost 1 base and the J gene lost 4 bases, with 16 bases spanning the gap. This CDR3 has 16 amino acids. Per the germline V gene, CDR1 is LGHDT and CDR2 is YNNKEL (reference sequence). The CDR3 is CASSQGIPRLVYGYTF. CDR3 coding DNA: TGTGCCAGCAGCCAAGGGATCCCGCGATTGGTCTATGGCTACACCTTC.

This clonotype was picked up many times. J is TRBJ1-6 and V is TRBV5-1; 8 bases are a match to TRBD1. The germline CDR1 and CDR2 sequences are SGHRS and YFSETQ. The length of the CDR3 is 14 residues. V lost 4 bases and J lost 8; bases outside the gene matches: 5. CDR3 bases: TGCGCCAGCAGCCCGACAGGGGCGGATTCACCCCTCCACTTT. Its translation: CASSPTGADSPLHF.

As concerns this clonotype: This is likely an artifact of a read error, given a far larger clone one base away. The chain couples TRBV6-1 to TRBJ2-5; TRBD2 matches at 7 bases. The trim removed 2 bases at V and 11 bases at J, leaving 17 bases unmatched. The CDR3 runs 16 residues. Germline V gene sequence: CDR1 MNHNS, CDR2 SASEGT. The CDR3 loop is CASSEPGTISYNEQYF. The CDR3 nucleotides read TGTGCCAGCAGTGAACCCGGGACTATCTCCTACAATGAGCAGTACTTC.